This T cell receptor (beta chain) was captured by sequencing in a study of T cells after yellow fever vaccination. Study outcomes and limitations: Booster sampling recovered most clones from primary vaccination (96% CD4, 80% to 90% CD8). A weaker secondary response peaked on day 5, the primary on day 15.

CDR1 and CDR2 (germline): MGHRA, YSYEKL. With 5 bases removed from V and 1 base from J, the gap between germline ends came to 11 bases. This CDR3 is built from 14 residues. MiXCR was run by TCRdb on the 5' RACE reads, yielding one entry per CDR3 protein. The data hold roughly 340,000 distinct CDR3 sequences, with 8.7% observed a single time. This clonotype was counted only a few times. The antigen is unknown. The source material was PBMCs, sampled on the day of the first yellow fever vaccination. The clonotype comes from a man younger than 30 who received the YFV17D yellow fever vaccine. The V gene is TRBV4-1, the J gene TRBJ1-2; a possible D gene is TRBD1 (6 bases). The CDR3 spells CASSFQDSNYGYTF. The DNA for the CDR3 is TGCGCCAGCAGCTTCCAGGACAGTAACTATGGCTACACCTTC.